This record covers a single T cell receptor beta chain. The antigen is not known. The data are from a study of T cells in Graves' hyperthyroidism and ophthalmopathy. Study-wide results and caveats: Blood also held most thyroid clonotypes expanded beyond 0.001.

TCR beta CDR3 region amplification was performed from RNA transcripts. TCR CDR3 regions were first amplified by RT-PCR with HTBI primers. TCRdb ran MiXCR on the multiplex PCR reads and lists one entry per CDR3 protein. The sample has 300,000 to 450,000 distinct CDR3 sequences; 20% to 30% are singletons. The clonotype comes from a man between 50 and 59 years old with Graves' hyperthyroidism. The sample comprised blood.

CDR3 nucleotides: TGTGCCAGCAGCGGAGAAAACTATGGCTACACCTTC. Protein: CASSGENYGYTF. V gene TRBV7-9 combines with J gene TRBJ1-2; D gene unclear. The V gene's germline CDR1 is SEHNR and CDR2 FQNEAQ (reference sequence). This CDR3 spans 12 amino acids. Trimming left V 5 bases short and J 2 bases short, with 6 bases between.